This T cell receptor (beta chain) was identified in a study of blood T cell repertoires in COVID-19. Study background: The samples span acute and convalescent COVID-19 from the United States, Italy and Spain. Sample material is recorded as cDNA or gDNA derived from T cells, B-cell-depleted T cells, or PBMCs.

The CDR3 is 15 residues long. CDR1 SNHLY and CDR2 FYNNEI come from the germline V gene. The V segment lost 3 bases and the J segment 4 bases; nucleotides outside the gene matches: 6. Authors' methods: Nucleated cell counts were estimated from reference gene primer amplification. The method was immunoSEQ multiplex PCR; TCRdb's version includes in-frame clones alone and lacks a portion of them. V and J calls and clone size are those listed in that table; D and trimming were worked out from the DNA. The sample comprises roughly 330,000 clones, around 83% of which are singletons, and about 1.2% rests with the top ten.

This TCR was recovered from a woman between 50 and 59 years old with acute or convalescent COVID-19. The chain has TRBV2 and TRBJ2-1; 7 nucleotides match TRBD2. The sample taken for sequencing was peripheral blood. CDR3: CASSDISGVYNEQFF. The CDR3 nucleotides read TGTGCCAGCAGTGATATAAGCGGGGTTTACAATGAGCAGTTCTTC.